A selection of T cell receptor beta chains follows, all from one sample in a study of CD8+ T cells in alopecia areata. Sequencing used immunoSEQ multiplex PCR; TCRdb keeps in-frame clones, though not all of them. The sample records roughly 280,000 clones, 50% to 75% being singletons. The sequenced sample was CD4+ T cells sorted from blood, obtained between weeks 51 and 52, from a patient treated with tofacitinib. The receptors were gathered from a human donor with alopecia areata. Each CDR3 is given with its conserved first and last residue. Each record gives: CDR3 DNA, CDR3 protein, clone size, D gene, V gene, J gene. D genes are given only for firm matches. Part of the rows lack a size; the others show once, few, many or a class for expanded clones.

cdr3_nt: TGTGCCAGCAGCTTCGGGGGGGACTATGGCTACACCTTC; cdr3_aa: CASSFGGDYGYTF; clone_size: .; d_call: .; v_call: TRBV13; j_call: TRBJ1-2
cdr3_nt: TGTGCCTGGAGTGTACTAGGACAGGGGGCAGATACGCAGTATTTT; cdr3_aa: CAWSVLGQGADTQYF; clone_size: once; d_call: TRBD1; v_call: TRBV30; j_call: TRBJ2-3
cdr3_nt: TGCAGCGTTGCCCAGGCGGCTGGGGCCAACGTCCTGACTTTC; cdr3_aa: CSVAQAAGANVLTF; clone_size: few; d_call: .; v_call: TRBV29-1; j_call: TRBJ2-6
cdr3_nt: TGTGCCAGCGGACCGGGACAGGGCCAAGAGACCCAGTACTTC; cdr3_aa: CASGPGQGQETQYF; clone_size: .; d_call: TRBD1; v_call: TRBV5-4; j_call: TRBJ2-5
cdr3_nt: TGCGCCAGCAGCCCCCGAGGACAGCACACAGATACGCAGTATTTT; cdr3_aa: CASSPRGQHTDTQYF; clone_size: few; d_call: .; v_call: TRBV4-3; j_call: TRBJ2-3
cdr3_nt: TGTGCCATCGGTGGGGGCACGAACACTGAAGCTTTCTTT; cdr3_aa: CAIGGGTNTEAFF; clone_size: .; d_call: .; v_call: TRBV10-3; j_call: TRBJ1-1
cdr3_nt: TGCAGCGTTGCACACTCAGATTCACCCCTCCACTTT; cdr3_aa: CSVAHSDSPLHF; clone_size: few; d_call: .; v_call: TRBV29-1; j_call: TRBJ1-6
cdr3_nt: TGTGCCAGCAGCGTAGACGGACAGGGTTTCGACGAGCAGTACTTC; cdr3_aa: CASSVDGQGFDEQYF; clone_size: .; d_call: TRBD1; v_call: TRBV9; j_call: TRBJ2-7
cdr3_nt: TGCGCCAGCAAAGAGGGGGTAGCCAAAAACATTCAGTACTTC; cdr3_aa: CASKEGVAKNIQYF; clone_size: few; d_call: .; v_call: TRBV5-1; j_call: TRBJ2-4
cdr3_nt: TGTGCCAGCAGTGCGGTAGCGGGGGGGCCAGGGACCCAGTACTTC; cdr3_aa: CASSAVAGGPGTQYF; clone_size: once; d_call: TRBD2; v_call: TRBV6-1; j_call: TRBJ2-5
cdr3_nt: TGTGCCAGCAGTTACCGGCAGGGTGGAAACACTGAAGCTTTCTTT; cdr3_aa: CASSYRQGGNTEAFF; clone_size: once; d_call: .; v_call: TRBV6-5; j_call: TRBJ1-1
cdr3_nt: TGTGCCAGCAGCAAAGCACTACAGCTCCACTATGGCTACACCTTC; cdr3_aa: CASSKALQLHYGYTF; clone_size: .; d_call: .; v_call: TRBV21-1; j_call: TRBJ1-2
cdr3_nt: TGCAGCGTCCGGACAGGGCTGAACACTGAAGCTTTCTTT; cdr3_aa: CSVRTGLNTEAFF; clone_size: .; d_call: TRBD1; v_call: TRBV29-1; j_call: TRBJ1-1
cdr3_nt: TGCAGCGTTGAAGTCGGGTGGAACACTGAAGCTTTCTTT; cdr3_aa: CSVEVGWNTEAFF; clone_size: .; d_call: .; v_call: TRBV29-1; j_call: TRBJ1-1
cdr3_nt: TGCAGCGTGCGCAGGACAGGGCCCTATGGCTACACCTTC; cdr3_aa: CSVRRTGPYGYTF; clone_size: .; d_call: TRBD1; v_call: TRBV29-1; j_call: TRBJ1-2
cdr3_nt: TGTGCCAGCAGTGACCTGGTTGTGAATAGCAATCAGCCCCAGCATTTT; cdr3_aa: CASSDLVVNSNQPQHF; clone_size: .; d_call: .; v_call: TRBV6-1; j_call: TRBJ1-5
cdr3_nt: TGTGCCAGCAGTTCGGGAAGGTGGGATCCCCAGCATTTT; cdr3_aa: CASSSGRWDPQHF; clone_size: .; d_call: .; v_call: TRBV28; j_call: TRBJ1-5